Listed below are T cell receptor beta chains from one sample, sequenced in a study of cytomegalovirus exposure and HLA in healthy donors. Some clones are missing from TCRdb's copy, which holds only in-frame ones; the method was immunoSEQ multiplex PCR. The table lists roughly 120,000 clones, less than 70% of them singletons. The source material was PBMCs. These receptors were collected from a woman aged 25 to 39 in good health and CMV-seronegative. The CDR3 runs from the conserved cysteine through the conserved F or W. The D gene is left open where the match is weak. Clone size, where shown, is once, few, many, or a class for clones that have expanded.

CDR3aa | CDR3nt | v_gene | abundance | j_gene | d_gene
CASSDRVANEKLFF | TGTGCCAGCAGTGACCGGGTGGCTAATGAAAAACTGTTTTTT | TRBV2 | - | TRBJ1-4 | -
CASSLGGTGGEKLFF | TGTGCCAGCAGTTTGGGGGGGACAGGGGGCGAAAAACTGTTTTTT | TRBV28 | - | TRBJ1-4 | TRBD1
CASSLLGPGEETQYF | TGTGCCAGCAGTTTATTGGGCCCAGGGGAAGAGACCCAGTACTTC | TRBV28 | - | TRBJ2-5 | -
CASRYLNTEAFF | TGTGCCAGCAGGTACTTGAACACTGAAGCTTTCTTT | TRBV6-1 | - | TRBJ1-1 | -
CATSRGAGEGTNEQFF | TGTGCCACCAGCAGAGGGGCGGGAGAAGGGACAAATGAGCAGTTCTTC | TRBV15 | - | TRBJ2-1 | -
CASSLGVAGRQETQYF | TGCGCCAGCAGCTTGGGCGTGGCGGGACGCCAAGAGACCCAGTACTTC | TRBV5-1 | - | TRBJ2-5 | -
CASSAGNTEAFF | TGTGCCAGCTCAGCCGGGAACACTGAAGCTTTCTTT | TRBV18 | few | TRBJ1-1 | -
CATRQPTNEKLFF | TGTGCCACCCGACAGCCAACTAATGAAAAACTGTTTTTT | TRBV7-9 | - | TRBJ1-4 | -
CASSPSEGTGNTGELFF | TGTGCCAGCTCACCATCCGAAGGGACAGGGAACACCGGGGAGCTGTTTTTT | TRBV18 | few | TRBJ2-2 | TRBD1
CASSSTGLPWTDTQYF | TGTGCCAGCAGCTCTACAGGACTACCGTGGACAGATACGCAGTATTTT | TRBV28 | few | TRBJ2-3 | -
CASSSTLAGATDTQYF | TGTGCCAGCAGTTCTACTTTAGCGGGGGCCACAGATACGCAGTATTTT | TRBV2 | - | TRBJ2-3 | TRBD2
CASSQDSGSRDTGELFF | TGCGCCAGCAGCCAAGATAGCGGGAGTCGGGACACCGGGGAGCTGTTTTTT | TRBV4-3 | - | TRBJ2-2 | TRBD2
CATTGGVGNQPQHF | TGTGCCACAACCGGGGGTGTCGGCAATCAGCCCCAGCATTTT | TRBV28 | - | TRBJ1-5 | -
CASSLTFGVASGRAFDTGELFF | TGTGCCAGCAGCTTAACGTTCGGAGTTGCTAGCGGGAGGGCCTTTGACACCGGGGAGCTGTTTTTT | TRBV7-3 | few | TRBJ2-2 | TRBD2
CAWRAEQRYGYTF | TGTGCCTGGAGGGCAGAACAGAGATATGGCTACACCTTC | TRBV30 | - | TRBJ1-2 | -
CASSPSGTGAGEQYF | TGTGCCAGCAGCCCCTCCGGGACAGGGGCGGGGGAGCAGTACTTC | TRBV7-9 | - | TRBJ2-7 | TRBD1
CASSFWPGELFF | TGTGCCAGCAGCTTCTGGCCCGGGGAGCTGTTTTTT | TRBV5-6 | - | TRBJ2-2 | -
CASSQELAGTEQYF | TGTGCCAGCAGCCAAGAACTAGCGGGAACTGAGCAGTACTTC | TRBV4-2 | once | TRBJ2-7 | TRBD2
CASSHSGELFF | TGCGCCAGCAGCCATTCCGGGGAGCTGTTTTTT | TRBV10-2 | - | TRBJ2-2 | -
CASSVSAGNNEKLFF | TGTGCCAGCAGCGTATCGGCAGGGAATAATGAAAAACTGTTTTTT | TRBV9 | few | TRBJ1-4 | -
CASSGPGGRSYNEQFF | TGTGCCAGCAGTGGCCCAGGAGGGAGGTCCTACAATGAGCAGTTCTTC | TRBV25-1 | - | TRBJ2-1 | -
CASSSPTGHSGNQPQHF | TGTGCCAGCAGTTCCCCCACGGGACATTCCGGCAATCAGCCCCAGCATTTT | TRBV28 | - | TRBJ1-5 | -